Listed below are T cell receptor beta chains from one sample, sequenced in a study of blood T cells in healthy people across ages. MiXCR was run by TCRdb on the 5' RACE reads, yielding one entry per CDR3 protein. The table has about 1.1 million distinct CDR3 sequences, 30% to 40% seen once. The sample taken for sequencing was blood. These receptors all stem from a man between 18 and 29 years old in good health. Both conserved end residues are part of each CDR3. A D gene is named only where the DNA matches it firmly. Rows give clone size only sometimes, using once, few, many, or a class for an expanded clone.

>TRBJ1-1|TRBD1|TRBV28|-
TGTGCCAGCAGTTTGACAGGGCGGGGCACTGAAGCTTTCTTT
CASSLTGRGTEAFF
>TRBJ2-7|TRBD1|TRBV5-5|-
TGTGCCAGTTCGGGACAGGGATTCCACGAGCAGTACTTC
CASSGQGFHEQYF
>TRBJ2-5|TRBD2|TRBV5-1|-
TGCGCCAGCGGGGCGGGAGGAAGGGAAGAGACCCAGTACTTC
CASGAGGREETQYF
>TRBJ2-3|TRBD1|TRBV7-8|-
TGTGCCAGCAGCTACAGGGGAGTTGGTACAGATACGCAGTATTTT
CASSYRGVGTDTQYF
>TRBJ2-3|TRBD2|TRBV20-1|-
TGCAGTGCTAGGACAATCGGGACTAGCGGGGCCTACACAGATACGCAGTATTTT
CSARTIGTSGAYTDTQYF
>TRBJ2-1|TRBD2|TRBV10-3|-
TGTGCCATCAGTGAGTCGGCAGCGGGGGGTCAGAGCAATGAGCAGTTCTTC
CAISESAAGGQSNEQFF
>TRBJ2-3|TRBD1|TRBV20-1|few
TGCAGTGCTAACTCAGGACAGGAGACTAGCACAGATACGCAGTATTTT
CSANSGQETSTDTQYF
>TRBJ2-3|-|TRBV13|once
TGTGCCAGCAGCTTCGGTGTGAAGCCCCTCACAGATACGCAGTATTTT
CASSFGVKPLTDTQYF
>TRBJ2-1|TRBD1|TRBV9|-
TGTGCCAGCAGCGAGTCCCGGGACAGGTACAATGAGCAGTTCTTC
CASSESRDRYNEQFF
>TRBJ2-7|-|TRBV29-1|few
TGCAGCGTTGTATACAGGGCCACCTACGAGCAGTACTTC
CSVVYRATYEQYF
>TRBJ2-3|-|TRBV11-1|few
-
CASSFAPATDTQYF
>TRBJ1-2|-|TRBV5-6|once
TGTGCCAGCAGCTTGCACGGGTCCTTTGGCTACACCTTC
CASSLHGSFGYTF
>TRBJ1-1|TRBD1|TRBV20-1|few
TGCAGTGGTAGGGACAGGGGGAACACTGAAGCTTTCTTT
CSGRDRGNTEAFF
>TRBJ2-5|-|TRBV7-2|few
TGTGCCAGCAGCTTAACGTCTGCACAGGTTGACAAGACCCAGTACTTC
CASSLTSAQVDKTQYF
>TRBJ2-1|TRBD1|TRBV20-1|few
TGCAGTGCTAGAGATAGGGGGCTCAATGAGCAGTTCTTC
CSARDRGLNEQFF
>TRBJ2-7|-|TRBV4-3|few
TGCGCCAGCAGCCAAGATCACGGGAACTACGAGCAGTACTTC
CASSQDHGNYEQYF
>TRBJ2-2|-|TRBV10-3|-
TGTGCCATCATCGGAAACACCGGGGAGCTGTTTTTT
CAIIGNTGELFF
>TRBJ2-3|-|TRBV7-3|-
TGTGCCAGCAGCTTAACTAGCGGCCACTTTTGTAGCACAGATACGCAGTATTTT
CASSLTSGHFCSTDTQYF
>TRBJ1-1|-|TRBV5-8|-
TGTGCCAGCAGCTTGGCCGGGACGGACTTTGAAGCTTTCTTT
CASSLAGTDFEAFF
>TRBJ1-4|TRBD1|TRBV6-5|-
TGTGCCGGCAGTTACGGGACAGGGGAGGGTGAAAAACTGTTTTTT
CAGSYGTGEGEKLFF
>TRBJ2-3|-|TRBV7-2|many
TGTGCCAGCAGCTTAGGTTTTGACACAGATACGCAGTATTTT
CASSLGFDTDTQYF
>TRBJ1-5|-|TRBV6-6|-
TGTGCCAGCAGTTACGACCCCCAGCATTTT
CASSYDPQHF
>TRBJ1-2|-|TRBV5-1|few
TGCGCCAGCAGGAGAGGCTACACCTTC
CASRRGYTF
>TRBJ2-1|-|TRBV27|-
TGTGCCAGCACTCCCGCGGGCGGACTGGGGAATGAGCAGTTCTTC
CASTPAGGLGNEQFF
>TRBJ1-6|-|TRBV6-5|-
TGTGCCAGCAGTTACAGGGTCAATTCACCTCTCCACTTT
CASSYRVNSPLHF
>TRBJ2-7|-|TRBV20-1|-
TGCAGTGCTCCCAGGGGGGCGGGCCCTAATGAGCAGTACTTC
CSAPRGAGPNEQYF
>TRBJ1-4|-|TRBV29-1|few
TGCAGCGTTGAAAAGGACAGTGATGAAAAACTGTTTTTT
CSVEKDSDEKLFF
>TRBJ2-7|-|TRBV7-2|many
TGTGCCAGCAGCTTACATCCTCATGAGCAGTACTTC
CASSLHPHEQYF
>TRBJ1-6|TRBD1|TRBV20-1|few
TGCAGTGCTGTCCCCGGGACAGACAATTCACCCCTCCACTTT
CSAVPGTDNSPLHF
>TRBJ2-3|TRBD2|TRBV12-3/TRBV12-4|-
TGTGCCAGCAGCCCCAGGGCCCTAGCGGCAGATACGCAGTATTTT
CASSPRALAADTQYF
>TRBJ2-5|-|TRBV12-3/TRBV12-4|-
TGTGCCAGCATTTTACATAGGTTTGAGACCCAGTACTTC
CASILHRFETQYF
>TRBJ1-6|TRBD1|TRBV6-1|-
TGTGCCAGCAGTGAATTGGGACAGAATTCACCCCTCCACTTT
CASSELGQNSPLHF
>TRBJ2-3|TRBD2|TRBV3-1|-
TGTGCCAGCAGCCAAGATCTTAGCGGGGGGATCACAGATGCGCAGTATTTT
CASSQDLSGGITDAQYF
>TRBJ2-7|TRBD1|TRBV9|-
TGTGCCAGCAGCGTCGACAGGGAGACCCACGAGCAGTACTTC
CASSVDRETHEQYF
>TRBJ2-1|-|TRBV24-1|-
TGTGCCACCAGTGATCATCAATCGACTGGAGAGGGTGAGCAGTTCTTC
CATSDHQSTGEGEQFF
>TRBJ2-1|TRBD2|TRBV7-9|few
TGTGCCAGCAGGTTTAGCGGGGGCCCCTCCTACAATGAGCAGTTCTTC
CASRFSGGPSYNEQFF
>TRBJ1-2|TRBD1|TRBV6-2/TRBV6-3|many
TGTGCCAGCAGATCCAGGGACAGAAACTATGGCTACACCTTC
CASRSRDRNYGYTF
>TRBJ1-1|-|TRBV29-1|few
TGCAGCGTTGGTAGGCACCTCAACACTGAAGCTTTCTTT
CSVGRHLNTEAFF
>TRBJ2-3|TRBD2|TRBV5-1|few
TGCGCCAGCAGCTTTGAAGCGGGGCTCACAGATACGCAGTATTTT
CASSFEAGLTDTQYF
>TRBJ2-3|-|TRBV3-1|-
TGTGCCAGCAGCCGAAACCCGGGACGTACAACAGATACGCAGTATTTT
CASSRNPGRTTDTQYF
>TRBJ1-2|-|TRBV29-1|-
TGCAGCGTTAATGAGGGATATGGCTACACCTTC
CSVNEGYGYTF
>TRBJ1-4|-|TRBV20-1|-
TGCAGTGCTAGTCGGGCCCTGGGGGAAAAACTGTTTTTT
CSASRALGEKLFF